The source of this T cell receptor (beta chain) is a study of blood T cell repertoires in COVID-19. Study summary: Some COVID-19 samples were acute and others convalescent; all came from the United States, Italy and Spain.

CDR3 length: 13 residues. In germline, CDR1 is SGHRS, CDR2 YFSETQ. V lost 0 bases and J 8 bases, leaving 8 bases between the germline ends. As processed by the authors: Amplification of reference gene primers was used by the study to estimate nucleated cell counts. Clones were read by immunoSEQ multiplex PCR, and TCRdb kept only the in-frame ones, dropping some. V and J calls and clone size are as listed in that table; D and trimming were resolved from the DNA. In the table there are some 87,000 clones, approximately 81% of which are singletons. Sequencing was carried out using peripheral blood. The chain has TRBV5-1 and TRBJ1-4; unclear D gene. This TCR was sampled from a man at least 80 years old with active or convalescent COVID-19. CDR3 in amino acids: CASSLVGEEKLFF. The CDR3 coding sequence is TGCGCCAGCAGCTTGGTCGGGGAGGAAAAACTGTTTTTT.